The rows below give T cell receptor beta chains drawn from one sample of a study of blood T cell repertoires in COVID-19. Libraries were prepared by immunoSEQ multiplex PCR; TCRdb keeps only in-frame clonotypes and omits some of them. The sample holds fewer than 350,000 clones, 70% to 90% seen once. Sequencing input: PBMCs or T cells enriched from blood (not recorded which). The receptors originated from a woman in her forties who had recovered from COVID-19. CDR3s include the opening cysteine and the closing phenylalanine or tryptophan. The order of the fields is D gene, V gene, J gene, clone size, CDR3 protein, CDR3 DNA. The D gene is left open where the match is weak. Size is omitted from some rows. Given values are once, few, many or a class for expanded clones.

>.|TRBV27|TRBJ1-5|once
CASSLSGQNSNQPQHF
TGTGCCAGCAGTTTATCTGGCCAGAATAGCAATCAGCCCCAGCATTTT
>.|TRBV19|TRBJ1-2|.
CASSPTADYGYTF
TGTGCCAGTAGCCCGACAGCAGACTATGGCTACACCTTC
>TRBD2|TRBV5-1|TRBJ2-7|.
CASSPTSGAPYEQYF
TGCGCCAGCAGCCCGACTAGCGGGGCACCCTACGAGCAGTACTTC
>TRBD2|TRBV3-1/TRBV3-2|TRBJ2-7|.
CASSHRTSLNYEQYF
TGTGCCAGCAGCCACCGGACTAGTCTTAACTACGAGCAGTACTTC
>.|TRBV5-6|TRBJ1-2|.
CASSLEGRINYGYTF
TGTGCCAGCAGCTTGGAAGGCAGGATTAACTATGGCTACACCTTC
>TRBD1|TRBV14|TRBJ1-6|.
CASSQGRWDRARSPLHF
TGTGCCAGCAGCCAAGGGAGGTGGGACAGGGCGAGATCACCCCTCCACTTT
>.|TRBV6-5|TRBJ2-3|.
CASGVMPPGEDTQYF
TGTGCCAGCGGAGTCATGCCCCCTGGAGAGGATACGCAGTATTTT
>.|TRBV24-1|TRBJ2-7|.
CATSDAGREQYF
TGTGCCACCAGTGATGCAGGTAGAGAGCAGTACTTC
>.|TRBV27|TRBJ2-2|once
CASSLYPSSDTGELFF
TGTGCCAGCAGTCTATACCCGTCCTCGGACACCGGGGAGCTGTTTTTT
>TRBD2|TRBV3-1/TRBV3-2|TRBJ2-3|.
CASSQRSGGGTDTQYF
TGTGCCAGCAGCCAACGATCTGGGGGGGGGACAGATACGCAGTATTTT
>TRBD1|TRBV11-3|TRBJ2-2|.
CASSPTGVSTGELFF
TGTGCCAGCAGCCCGACAGGGGTGAGCACCGGGGAGCTGTTTTTT
>TRBD2|TRBV18|TRBJ2-1|.
CASSPPSGGQNEQFF
TGTGCCAGCTCACCACCGTCGGGGGGTCAAAATGAGCAGTTCTTC
>.|TRBV7-9|TRBJ2-7|.
CASSYAGDYEQYF
TGTGCCAGCAGCTATGCAGGGGACTACGAGCAGTACTTC
>.|TRBV29-1|TRBJ2-7|.
CNTFQGPSCQYF
TGCAACACGTTCCAGGGGCCAAGCTGCCAGTACTTC
>TRBD1|TRBV28|TRBJ1-2|.
CASSSRGRPQRYYGYTF
TGTGCCAGCAGTTCTAGGGGGCGACCCCAACGTTACTATGGCTACACCTTC
>TRBD2|TRBV7-9|TRBJ2-1|once
CASSLGVGGLDNEQFF
TGTGCCAGCAGCTTAGGTGTGGGAGGGCTGGACAATGAGCAGTTCTTC
>.|TRBV29-1|TRBJ2-2|.
CSVPLAGYSGELFF
TGCAGCGTACCCTTAGCAGGGTACAGCGGGGAGCTGTTTTTT
>TRBD1|TRBV4-3|TRBJ2-1|.
CASSQVPVGQGGSYNEQFF
TGCGCCAGCAGCCAAGTTCCGGTCGGACAGGGCGGGTCCTACAATGAGCAGTTCTTC
>.|TRBV3-1/TRBV3-2|TRBJ1-4|.
CASSQAGKLFF
TGTGCCAGCAGCCAAGCGGGAAAACTGTTTTTT
>TRBD1|TRBV19|TRBJ1-2|.
CASSIGQGYGYTF
TGTGCCAGTAGTATAGGACAGGGCTATGGCTACACCTTC
>.|TRBV29-1|TRBJ2-7|.
CSVAPGNYEQYF
TGCAGCGTTGCCCCGGGGAACTACGAGCAGTACTTC
>.|TRBV2|TRBJ1-1|.
CASSDRAYTEAFF
TGTGCCAGCAGTGACAGGGCGTACACTGAAGCTTTCTTT
>.|TRBV21-1|TRBJ2-1|.
CASSKGNRGNEQFF
TGTGCCAGCAGCAAAGGAAATCGAGGGAATGAGCAGTTCTTC
>.|TRBV3-1/TRBV3-2|TRBJ2-7|once
CASSQAGSGPYEQYF
TGTGCCAGCAGCCAAGCCGGCAGTGGGCCCTACGAGCAGTACTTC
>.|TRBV6-2/TRBV6-3|TRBJ2-1|.
CASSPSPAYNEQFF
TGTGCCAGCAGCCCCTCCCCGGCCTACAATGAGCAGTTCTTC
>TRBD2|TRBV4-3|TRBJ2-7|.
CASSQERGELAVYEQYF
TGCGCCAGCAGCCAAGAACGTGGGGAACTAGCGGTTTACGAGCAGTACTTC
>.|TRBV4-3|TRBJ1-4|.
CASSPREEDEKLFF
TGCGCCAGCAGCCCAAGGGAGGAGGATGAAAAACTGTTTTTT
>TRBD2|TRBV5-1|TRBJ2-1|.
CASSLDAGGFNEQFF
TGCGCCAGCAGCTTGGACGCGGGGGGCTTCAATGAGCAGTTCTTC
>TRBD2|TRBV5-1|TRBJ2-2|.
CASSLDRLAESTGELFF
TGCGCCAGCAGCTTGGATAGGCTAGCGGAAAGCACCGGGGAGCTGTTTTTT
>TRBD1|TRBV5-1|TRBJ2-7|.
CASSFVLTGGTYEQYF
TGCGCCAGCAGCTTCGTCCTGACAGGGGGTACCTACGAGCAGTACTTC
>.|TRBV18|TRBJ1-5|.
CASSQEGGMDQPQHF
TGTGCCAGCTCACAGGAGGGGGGGATGGATCAGCCCCAGCATTTT
>.|TRBV7-2|TRBJ2-1|.
CASSLSLASYNEQFF
TGTGCCAGCAGCTTAAGCCTAGCCTCGTACAATGAGCAGTTCTTC
>TRBD2|TRBV9|TRBJ2-2|once
CASSLGGTSGTGELFF
TGTGCCAGCAGCTTAGGGGGGACTAGTGGCACCGGGGAGCTGTTTTTT
>.|TRBV18|TRBJ1-4|.
CASSPRDAINEKLFF
TGTGCCAGCTCACCCAGGGATGCCATTAATGAAAAACTGTTTTTT
>TRBD1|TRBV7-2|TRBJ1-1|.
CASSFSLQDRAERSLEAFF
TGTGCCAGCAGCTTTTCACTTCAAGACAGGGCCGAAAGAAGCCTCGAAGCTTTCTTT
>TRBD2|TRBV14|TRBJ2-3|.
CASSQRTSGGDRTDTQYF
TGTGCCAGCAGCCAAAGGACTAGCGGGGGTGATCGCACAGATACGCAGTATTTT
>.|TRBV30|TRBJ1-5|.
CAWSLTALDEPQHF
TGTGCCTGGAGTCTCACAGCTCTTGATGAGCCCCAGCATTTT
>.|TRBV9|TRBJ2-4|.
CASSVTSGDKNIQYF
TGTGCCAGCAGCGTGACCTCCGGGGACAAAAACATTCAGTACTTC
>.|TRBV11-3|TRBJ2-7|.
CASSFPDMASYEQYF
TGTGCCAGCAGCTTCCCAGACATGGCATCCTACGAGCAGTACTTC
>.|TRBV6-2/TRBV6-3|TRBJ2-5|.
CASSYSGGGETQYF
TGTGCCAGCAGTTATTCGGGGGGCGGCGAGACCCAGTACTTC
>.|TRBV28|TRBJ2-5|.
CASSHPGLQETQYF
TGTGCCAGCAGTCACCCGGGACTCCAAGAGACCCAGTACTTC